Each of the 11 T cell receptor beta chains below was sequenced from the same sample in a study of blood T cell repertoires in COVID-19. Here immunoSEQ multiplex PCR was the method, and the copy in TCRdb shows in-frame clones only, minus some. Of some 300,000 clones listed, around 89% were seen once; the top ten hold roughly 6%. Sequenced input: peripheral blood. All receptors come from a woman between 45 and 65 years old with COVID-19, enrolled during active disease.

The V and J genes are TRBV18 and TRBJ2-7; 9 bases are a match to TRBD1. The J segment lost 3 bases and the V segment lost 6 bases, leaving 9 bases of the junction unmatched. This CDR3 contains 15 residues. Germline loops: CDR1 KGHSH, CDR2 LQKENI. CDR3 amino acids: CASSPGTGLNYEQYF. Here the CDR3 DNA reads TGTGCCAGCTCCCCTGGGACAGGGCTGAACTACGAGCAGTACTTC.

V usage is TRBV5-8 and J usage is TRBJ1-3; the D gene is possibly TRBD1 (5 bases). Germline V CDR1 and CDR2: SGHTS, YDEGEE. The CDR3 covers 16 residues. The V and J ends lost 0 bases and 2 bases respectively, with 12 bases between them. CDR3 in amino acids: CASSLDQGAPGNTIYF. In nucleotides, the CDR3 is TGTGCCAGCAGCTTGGATCAAGGGGCGCCTGGAAACACCATATATTTT.

The CDR3 DNA is TGTGCCAGCAGCTTTGTTCCAGGCATGAACACTGAAGCTTTCTTT. Translating it yields CASSFVPGMNTEAFF. This chain uses TRBV5-8 with TRBJ1-1; D gene ambiguous. The ends were cut back, 2 bases at V and 0 bases at J, with 11 bases in the middle. From germline, CDR1 is SGHTS and CDR2 YDEGEE. This CDR3 has 15 residues.

The rearrangement uses TRBV7-8 and TRBJ1-5, with TRBD1 as a possible D gene (6 bases). In germline, CDR1 is SGHVS, CDR2 FQNEAQ. This CDR3 contains 16 residues. The germline V and J ends were trimmed by 6 bases and 1 base, with 16 bases remaining between them. The CDR3 nucleotides are TGTGCCAGCAGTCCCACTCGGCAGGGGAGCAATCAGCCCCAGCATTTT. Protein sequence: CASSPTRQGSNQPQHF. Full variable domain (rest looked up from reference TRBV7-8 and TRBJ1-5): GAGVSQSPRYKVAKRGQDVALRCDPISGHVSLFWYQQALGQGPEFLTYFQNEAQLDKSGLPSDRFFAERPEGSVSTLKIQRTQQEDSAVYLCASSPTRQGSNQPQHFGDGTRLSIL.

The genes are TRBV6-6 and TRBJ2-5; D perhaps matches TRBD2 (6 bases). CDR1 and CDR2 (germline): MNHNY, SVGAGI (reference sequence). Trimming took off 5 bases at V and 1 base at J, with 14 bases between the two ends. The CDR3 covers 15 residues. DNA for the CDR3: TGTGCCAGCAGTCCCTTGGTGGGGGGCCAAGAGACCCAGTACTTC. Protein sequence: CASSPLVGGQETQYF.

The chain links TRBV19 to TRBJ1-2, with 8 bases fitting TRBD1. Germline CDR1 reads LNHDA; CDR2 reads SQIVND (reference sequence). J lost 2 bases, V lost 7 bases, and 9 bases had no gene match. This CDR3 is built from 15 residues. The CDR3 region is CASKGQGAGNYGYTF. The CDR3 DNA reads TGTGCCAGTAAGGGGCAGGGGGCGGGCAACTATGGCTACACCTTC. Based on the CDR3 plus reference TRBV19 and TRBJ1-2, the full variable domain is DGGITQSPKYLFRKEGQNVTLSCEQNLNHDAMYWYRQDPGQGLRLIYYSQIVNDFQKGDIAEGYSVSREKKESFPLTVTSAQKNPTAFYLCASKGQGAGNYGYTFGSGTRLTVV.

This chain joins TRBV7-6 and TRBJ2-1; D uncertain. The CDR3 spans 11 residues. Germline V gene sequence: CDR1 SGHVS, CDR2 FNYEAQ. Trimming took off 4 bases at V and 15 bases at J, with 13 bases between the two ends. In nucleotides, the CDR3 is TGTGCCAGCAGCTCCGATGCAGGTGGGTTCTTC. It yields the protein CASSSDAGGFF.

The J gene is TRBJ1-5, the V gene TRBV30; TRBD1 matches 7 bases. There are 16 residues in the CDR3. The trim removed 2 bases at V and 0 bases at J, leaving 7 bases unmatched. Germline CDR1 is GTSNPN and CDR2 is SVGIG (reference sequence). CDR3 nucleotides: TGTGCCTGGAGTCCTAGACAGGGCTATAGCAATCAGCCCCAGCATTTT. It is translated as CAWSPRQGYSNQPQHF.

CDR3 amino acids: CATSDSVGAGEKLFF. The CDR3 region has the DNA TGTGCCACCAGTGATTCCGTGGGGGCTGGCGAAAAACTGTTTTTT. The chain recombines TRBV24-1 with TRBJ1-4; the D gene is possibly TRBD1 (6 bases). V lost 2 bases, J lost 8 bases, and 14 bases lay in between. Looked up from germline, CDR1 is KGHDR and CDR2 is SFDVKD. The CDR3 is 15 amino acids.

This chain joins TRBV5-6 and TRBJ1-1, with TRBD1 as a possible D gene (5 bases). V lost 2 bases and J 0 bases, leaving 17 bases between the germline ends. CDR1 SGHDT and CDR2 YYEEEE come from the germline V gene. The CDR3 extends over 17 amino acids. The CDR3 protein is CASSFGGTQGMNTEAFF. The CDR3 DNA sequence: TGTGCCAGCAGCTTTGGGGGGACTCAAGGAATGAACACTGAAGCTTTCTTT.

V gene TRBV9 combines with J gene TRBJ2-3; 9 positions agree with TRBD2. The trim removed 0 bases at V and 5 bases at J, leaving 13 bases unmatched. The germline V gene encodes CDR1 SGDLS and CDR2 YYNGEE. There are 18 residues in the CDR3. CDR3 DNA sequence: TGTGCCAGCAGCGTAGCCCCGGCGGGCGGGAGGGCGGTAGATACGCAGTATTTT. It yields the protein CASSVAPAGGRAVDTQYF.